These T cell receptor beta chains were read from a single sample in a study of cytomegalovirus exposure and HLA in healthy donors. Assay: immunoSEQ multiplex PCR; the TCRdb copy retains only in-frame clones and omits some. The table has tens of thousands of clones, roughly 80% seen once. The specimen was PBMCs. Receptors originate from a woman aged 40 to 49 in good health and CMV-seropositive. CDR3s include the opening cysteine and the closing phenylalanine or tryptophan. The D gene is left open where the match is weak. Expanded clones are given a class, and other clones once, few, many or no size at all.

j_call,v_call,d_call,clone_size,cdr3_aa,cdr3_nt
TRBJ2-7,TRBV5-6,TRBD2,once,CASSLRSGSNEQYF,TGTGCCAGCAGCTTGAGGAGCGGGAGTAACGAGCAGTACTTC
TRBJ2-1,TRBV2,TRBD2,.,CASSELAGYNEQFF,TGTGCCAGCAGTGAACTAGCGGGGTACAATGAGCAGTTCTTC
TRBJ1-2,TRBV5-1,TRBD1,.,CASSLGNWTGSSEIYGYTF,TGCGCCAGCAGCTTGGGTAATTGGACAGGGAGTTCGGAAATCTATGGCTACACCTTC
TRBJ1-2,TRBV5-1,TRBD1,.,CASSFGPDRATNYGYTF,TGCGCCAGCAGCTTCGGCCCGGACAGGGCAACTAACTATGGCTACACCTTC
TRBJ2-1,TRBV7-3,.,.,CASSTGLNDEQFF,TGTGCCAGCAGCACGGGACTCAACGATGAGCAGTTCTTC
TRBJ2-1,TRBV9,TRBD2,.,CASSVGLAGVGSSYNEQFF,TGTGCCAGCAGCGTAGGACTAGCGGGGGTTGGTAGCTCCTACAATGAGCAGTTCTTC
TRBJ2-2,TRBV29-1,TRBD2,once,CSATTSGRVGELFF,TGCAGCGCCACAACTAGCGGGAGGGTCGGGGAGCTGTTTTTT
TRBJ1-1,TRBV5-1,.,.,CASSPGTDALNTEAFF,TGCGCCAGCAGCCCTGGTACAGATGCCCTGAACACTGAAGCTTTCTTT
TRBJ1-2,TRBV19,.,once,CASRVRDGGYTF,TGTGCCAGTAGGGTGAGGGATGGGGGCTACACCTTC
TRBJ1-2,TRBV6-1,TRBD1,.,CASSFRQGGYTF,TGTGCCAGCAGTTTCCGACAGGGTGGCTACACCTTC
TRBJ2-7,TRBV28,TRBD1,.,CASSSSGTGGYEQYF,TGTGCCAGCAGTTCCTCCGGGACAGGGGGCTACGAGCAGTACTTC
TRBJ1-2,TRBV6-6,TRBD1,.,CASMGSGQNYGYTF,TGTGCCAGCATGGGATCGGGACAGAACTATGGCTACACCTTC
TRBJ2-1,TRBV30,TRBD1,.,CACPGTGSYNEQFF,TGTGCCTGCCCCGGGACAGGGTCCTACAATGAGCAGTTCTTC
TRBJ1-1,TRBV29-1,.,.,CSVGGRMNTEAFF,TGCAGCGTGGGAGGGAGGATGAACACTGAAGCTTTCTTT
TRBJ1-2,TRBV6-5,TRBD1,.,CASSYSTGGFSGYTF,TGTGCCAGCAGTTACTCGACAGGGGGCTTTTCTGGCTACACCTTC
TRBJ1-4,TRBV28,.,few,CASIDFSDEKLFF,TGTGCCAGCATCGATTTCAGCGATGAAAAACTGTTTTTT
TRBJ2-1,TRBV2,.,few,CASTRVNNEQFF,TGTGCCAGCACCAGGGTAAACAATGAGCAGTTCTTC
TRBJ1-5,TRBV19,.,.,CASRQAINQPQHF,TGTGCCAGTAGGCAGGCGATTAATCAGCCCCAGCATTTT
TRBJ2-7,TRBV9,TRBD1,few,CASSAWDSSYEQYF,TGTGCCAGCAGCGCTTGGGACAGCTCCTACGAGCAGTACTTC
TRBJ2-2,TRBV4-2,.,few,CASRGAGELFF,TGTGCCAGCAGGGGGGCTGGGGAGCTGTTTTTT
TRBJ1-1,TRBV7-3,.,.,CASSLHMNTEAFF,TGTGCCAGCAGCCTCCACATGAACACTGAAGCTTTCTTT
TRBJ2-1,TRBV6-6,TRBD2,.,CASSGKAGGYNEQFF,TGTGCCAGCAGTGGAAAAGCGGGGGGTTACAATGAGCAGTTCTTC
TRBJ1-5,TRBV6-1,.,.,CASSEGGDQPQHF,TGTGCCAGCAGTGAAGGGGGGGATCAGCCCCAGCATTTT
TRBJ2-5,TRBV5-6,.,few,CASSLSSRETQYF,TGTGCCAGCAGCTTGTCTAGTCGAGAGACCCAGTACTTC
TRBJ2-7,TRBV28,.,.,CASSFQGSSSYEQYF,TGTGCCAGCAGCTTTCAGGGTAGCAGCTCCTACGAGCAGTACTTC
TRBJ2-7,TRBV6-6,TRBD2,.,CASSLQRESYEQYF,TGTGCCAGCAGTCTCCAGCGGGAGTCCTACGAGCAGTACTTC
TRBJ1-5,TRBV28,.,few,CASSPTGSRNQPQHF,TGTGCCAGCAGTCCCACAGGGTCACGCAATCAGCCCCAGCATTTT
TRBJ2-1,TRBV28,TRBD2,.,CASSLSLAGEGYNEQFF,TGTGCCAGCAGTTTATCTCTAGCGGGAGAGGGCTACAATGAGCAGTTCTTC
TRBJ1-1,TRBV11-2,.,.,CASSLYLSAEAFF,TGTGCCAGCAGCTTATATTTGTCGGCTGAAGCTTTCTTT
TRBJ1-1,TRBV19,.,.,CASGIMNTEAFF,TGTGCCAGCGGGATCATGAACACTGAAGCTTTCTTT
TRBJ1-4,TRBV30,.,.,CAWSTGSNEKLFF,TGTGCCTGGAGTACAGGGAGTAATGAAAAACTGTTTTTT
TRBJ2-7,TRBV19,TRBD2,.,CASSMGSGRYEQYF,TGTGCCAGTAGTATGGGTAGCGGGAGATACGAGCAGTACTTC
TRBJ2-3,TRBV6-1,.,few,CASSVGKSGDTQYF,TGTGCCAGCAGTGTCGGGAAGTCTGGGGATACGCAGTATTTT
TRBJ1-5,TRBV27,TRBD1,.,CASRSTPRTGAVWDQPQHF,TGTGCCAGCCGGAGTACCCCAAGAACAGGGGCGGTATGGGATCAGCCCCAGCATTTT
TRBJ2-7,TRBV7-8,.,.,CASSLKARGVEQYF,TGTGCCAGCAGCTTAAAGGCCCGGGGAGTCGAGCAGTACTTC
TRBJ1-5,TRBV19,.,.,CASIGVNQPQHF,TGTGCCAGTATTGGAGTTAATCAGCCCCAGCATTTT
TRBJ2-2,TRBV2,TRBD1,.,CASSETGQGYAGELFF,TGTGCCAGCAGTGAGACGGGACAGGGGTATGCCGGGGAGCTGTTTTTT
TRBJ2-7,TRBV30,.,.,CAWTSGGGGFSYEQYF,TGTGCCTGGACCAGTGGGGGAGGGGGATTTTCGTACGAGCAGTACTTC
TRBJ1-5,TRBV28,.,few,CASSLSGAHQPQHF,TGTGCCAGCAGTTTATCAGGGGCCCATCAGCCCCAGCATTTT
TRBJ1-1,TRBV7-6,TRBD1,.,CASSSRTGGNTEAFF,TGTGCCAGCAGCTCCCGGACAGGGGGGAACACTGAAGCTTTCTTT
TRBJ1-1,TRBV5-1,.,.,CASRAGTVNTEAFF,TGCGCCAGCAGAGCCGGGACTGTGAACACTGAAGCTTTCTTT
TRBJ2-1,TRBV5-4,TRBD2,.,CASSLVGGRPLNEQFF,TGTGCCAGCAGCTTGGTTGGCGGGAGGCCGCTCAATGAGCAGTTCTTC
TRBJ2-1,TRBV9,TRBD2,once,CASSASGSSNEQFF,TGTGCCAGCAGCGCCAGCGGGAGTAGCAATGAGCAGTTCTTC
TRBJ1-1,TRBV4-1,.,few,CASSANPSVNTEAFF,TGCGCCAGCAGCGCCAACCCCTCGGTGAACACTGAAGCTTTCTTT
TRBJ2-5,TRBV27,.,.,CASSATLSGRQETQYF,TGTGCCAGCTCGGCCACTCTGAGTGGGAGGCAAGAGACCCAGTACTTC
TRBJ1-1,TRBV29-1,TRBD1,.,CSGVVGTGGTEAFF,TGCAGCGGAGTTGTCGGGACAGGGGGCACTGAAGCTTTCTTT
TRBJ2-7,TRBV4-1,TRBD2,few,CASSHIGTSDSYEQYF,TGCGCCAGCAGCCACATAGGGACTAGCGACTCCTACGAGCAGTACTTC
TRBJ1-2,TRBV29-1,.,.,CSVNWGGYGYTF,TGCAGCGTTAACTGGGGCGGCTATGGCTACACCTTC
TRBJ1-1,TRBV30,.,few,CAWSSRGTEAFF,TGTGCCTGGAGTTCCAGGGGAACTGAAGCTTTCTTT
TRBJ2-1,TRBV19,TRBD2,.,CASSTHRGLAGANEQFF,TGTGCCAGTAGTACCCACCGCGGACTAGCGGGAGCCAATGAGCAGTTCTTC
TRBJ2-5,TRBV30,TRBD2,.,CAWSREGRRETQYF,TGTGCCTGGAGTCGGGAGGGGAGGAGAGAGACCCAGTACTTC
TRBJ1-2,TRBV7-9,TRBD1,few,CASSIGTALYGYTF,TGTGCCAGCAGCATCGGGACAGCGTTGTATGGCTACACCTTC
TRBJ1-2,TRBV10-3,.,once,CAISEDISPSTYGYTF,TGTGCCATCAGTGAGGATATTTCTCCCTCTACCTATGGCTACACCTTC
TRBJ1-1,TRBV10-3,.,.,CAISESGLPSGTEAFF,TGTGCCATCAGTGAGTCGGGACTCCCTTCGGGCACTGAAGCTTTCTTT
TRBJ1-1,TRBV27,.,.,CASSLSVPGVGTEAFF,TGTGCCAGCAGTTTATCGGTGCCAGGGGTGGGCACTGAAGCTTTCTTT
TRBJ2-7,TRBV6-5,.,.,CASSYTGLYEQYF,TGTGCCAGCAGTTACACAGGGCTCTACGAGCAGTACTTC
TRBJ2-5,TRBV2,.,.,CASSEGVYQETQYF,TGTGCCAGCAGTGAAGGTGTCTACCAAGAGACCCAGTACTTC
TRBJ2-3,TRBV7-9,.,.,CASSLRTDTQYF,TGTGCCAGCAGCTTACGGACAGATACGCAGTATTTT
TRBJ2-1,TRBV5-4,TRBD2,.,CASSSGLGLAGNEQFF,TGTGCCAGCAGCTCGGGCCTGGGACTAGCTGGCAATGAGCAGTTCTTC
TRBJ2-5,TRBV29-1,.,.,CSVEDGGYQETQYF,TGCAGCGTTGAAGATGGGGGCTACCAAGAGACCCAGTACTTC